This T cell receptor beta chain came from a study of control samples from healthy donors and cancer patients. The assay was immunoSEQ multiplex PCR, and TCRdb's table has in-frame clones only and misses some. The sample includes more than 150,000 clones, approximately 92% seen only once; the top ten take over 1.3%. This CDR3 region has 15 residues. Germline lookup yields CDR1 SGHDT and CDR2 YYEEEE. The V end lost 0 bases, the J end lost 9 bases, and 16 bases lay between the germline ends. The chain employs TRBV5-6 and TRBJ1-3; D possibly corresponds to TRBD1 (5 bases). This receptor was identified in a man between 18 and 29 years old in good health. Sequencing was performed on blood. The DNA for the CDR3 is TGTGCCAGCAGCTTGGGGCAGTGGCTTGGGGGCACCATATATTTT. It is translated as CASSLGQWLGGTIYF.